This is a list of T cell receptor beta chains from one sample in a study of CD8+CD57+ T cells in acquired aplastic anemia. Each CDR3 protein is one row after TCRdb ran MiXCR on the reads. This table holds just over 450,000 distinct CDR3 sequences, around 32% found once. Sequencing input: sorted CD4+, CD8+, or CD8+CD57+ T cells (not recorded which) from PBMCs. Receptors originate from a human donor with aplastic anemia. CDR3s include the opening cysteine and the closing phenylalanine or tryptophan. The order of the fields is J gene, V gene, clone size, CDR3 length, D gene, CDR3 DNA, CDR3 protein. D genes are given only for firm matches. A clone size is listed for some rows: how often the clone was seen (once, few, many), or a class if it is expanded.

J: TRBJ2-1
V: TRBV10-1
size: once
length: 14
D: TRBD1
DNA: TGCGCCAGCAGTGTAGGGGGCTGGAACAATGAGCAGTTCTTC
CDR3: CASSVGGWNNEQFF

J: TRBJ2-7
V: TRBV2
size: NA
length: 13
D: NA
DNA: TGTGCCAGCAGGCCGGGATCCTCCTACGAGCAGTACTTC
CDR3: CASRPGSSYEQYF

J: TRBJ2-3
V: TRBV20-1
size: NA
length: 13
D: NA
DNA: TGCAGTGCTAGAACCGCGAACACAGATACGCAGTATTTT
CDR3: CSARTANTDTQYF

J: TRBJ1-2
V: TRBV25-1
size: many
length: 12
D: NA
DNA: TGTGCCAGCAGTATAGGGGACTATGGCTACACCTTC
CDR3: CASSIGDYGYTF

J: TRBJ1-1
V: TRBV7-8
size: NA
length: 15
D: NA
DNA: TGCGCCAGCAGCTTAGGAGCAGCTATGAACACTGAAGCTTTCTTT
CDR3: CASSLGAAMNTEAFF

J: TRBJ1-1
V: TRBV19
size: NA
length: 16
D: NA
DNA: TGTGCCAGTAGTAATTCATTGCCCGGAGGGAACACTGAAGCTTTCTTT
CDR3: CASSNSLPGGNTEAFF

J: TRBJ1-2
V: TRBV29-1
size: many
length: 13
D: NA
DNA: TGCAGCGTTGAAGTGTTGACTAGGAGTGGCTACACCTTC
CDR3: CSVEVLTRSGYTF

J: TRBJ1-6
V: TRBV10-3
size: few
length: 17
D: NA
DNA: TGTGCCAGCAGTTACCTCGTCAGGAGCTCCTATAATTCACCCCTCCACTTT
CDR3: CASSYLVRSSYNSPLHF

J: TRBJ2-2
V: TRBV6-1
size: NA
length: 15
D: NA
DNA: TGTGCCAGCAGTCGGACACCTCGGGGCACCGGGGAGCTGTTTTTT
CDR3: CASSRTPRGTGELFF

J: TRBJ1-4
V: TRBV2
size: few
length: 15
D: NA
DNA: TGTGCCAGCAGTGTTGGTCAGGGGAGAAATGAAAAACTGTTTTTT
CDR3: CASSVGQGRNEKLFF

J: TRBJ1-3
V: TRBV6-5
size: NA
length: 15
D: TRBD1
DNA: TGTGCCAGCACTTTCGCCGGGACAGGGGGGCACACCATATATTTT
CDR3: CASTFAGTGGHTIYF